This T cell receptor (beta chain) was observed in a study of OX40 agonist ivuxolimab in advanced cancers. Clones were sequenced by immunoSEQ multiplex PCR, and TCRdb holds only the in-frame ones, with some missing. The sample records 77,000 or so clones, about nine tenths being singletons. The sample in question was CD4+ or CD8+ T cells sorted from blood, obtained in a trial of the OX40 agonist ivuxolimab. This clonotype was sampled from an adult with an advanced solid tumor such as melanoma, head and neck, liver or kidney cancer.

CDR3 in amino acids: CAWKTFRVAEQYF. The DNA for the CDR3 is TGTGCCTGGAAAACTTTCAGGGTTGCCGAGCAGTACTTC. This chain uses TRBV30 with TRBJ2-7; the D gene is possibly TRBD1 (5 bases). CDR3 length equals 13 residues. From germline, CDR1 is GTSNPN and CDR2 SVGIG (reference sequence). The V end was cut by 4 bases, the J end by 6 bases, with 16 bases between.